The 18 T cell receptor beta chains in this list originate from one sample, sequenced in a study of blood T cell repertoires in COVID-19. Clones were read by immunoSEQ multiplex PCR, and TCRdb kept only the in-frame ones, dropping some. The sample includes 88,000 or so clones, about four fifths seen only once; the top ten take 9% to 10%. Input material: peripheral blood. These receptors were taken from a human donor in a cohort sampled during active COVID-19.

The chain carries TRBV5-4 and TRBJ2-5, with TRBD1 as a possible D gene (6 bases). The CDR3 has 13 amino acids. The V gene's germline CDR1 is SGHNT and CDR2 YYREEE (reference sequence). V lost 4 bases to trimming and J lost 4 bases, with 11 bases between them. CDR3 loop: CASSPPGVETQYF. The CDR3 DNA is TGTGCCAGCAGCCCCCCAGGGGTAGAGACCCAGTACTTC. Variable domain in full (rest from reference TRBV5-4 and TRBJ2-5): ETGVTQSPTHLIKTRGQQVTLRCSSQSGHNTVSWYQQALGQGPQFIFQYYREEENGRGNFPPRFSGLQFPNYSSELNVNALELDDSALYLCASSPPGVETQYFGPGTRLLVL.

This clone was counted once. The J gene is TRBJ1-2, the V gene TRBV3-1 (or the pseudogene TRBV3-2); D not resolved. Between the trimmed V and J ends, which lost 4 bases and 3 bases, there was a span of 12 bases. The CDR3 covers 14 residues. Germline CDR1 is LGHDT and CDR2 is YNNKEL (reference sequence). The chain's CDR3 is CASSPGMGDYGYTF. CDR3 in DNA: TGTGCCAGCAGCCCGGGGATGGGCGACTATGGCTACACCTTC.

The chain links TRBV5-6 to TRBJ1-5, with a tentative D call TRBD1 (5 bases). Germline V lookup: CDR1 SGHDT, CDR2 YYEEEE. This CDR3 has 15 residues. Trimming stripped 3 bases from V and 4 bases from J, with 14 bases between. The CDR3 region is CASSSGRGGNQPQHF. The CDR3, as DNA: TGTGCCAGCAGCTCCGGACGGGGGGGTAATCAGCCCCAGCATTTT.

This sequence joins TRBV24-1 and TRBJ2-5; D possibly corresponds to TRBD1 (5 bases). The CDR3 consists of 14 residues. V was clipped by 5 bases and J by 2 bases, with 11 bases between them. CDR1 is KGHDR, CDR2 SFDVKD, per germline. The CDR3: CATSALGQQETQYF. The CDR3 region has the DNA TGTGCCACCAGTGCCCTGGGGCAACAAGAGACCCAGTACTTC.

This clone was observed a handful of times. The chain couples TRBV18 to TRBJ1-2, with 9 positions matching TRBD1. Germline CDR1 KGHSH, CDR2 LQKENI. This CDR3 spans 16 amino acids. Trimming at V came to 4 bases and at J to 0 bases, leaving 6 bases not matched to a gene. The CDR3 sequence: CASSLTTGGSNYGYTF. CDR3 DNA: TGTGCCAGCTCACTAACCACAGGGGGCTCTAACTATGGCTACACCTTC.

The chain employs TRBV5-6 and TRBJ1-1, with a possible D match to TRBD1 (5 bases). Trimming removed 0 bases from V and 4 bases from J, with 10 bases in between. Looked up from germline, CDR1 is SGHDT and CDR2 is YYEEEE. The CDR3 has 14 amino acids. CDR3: CASSLGGKGTEAFF. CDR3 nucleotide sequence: TGTGCCAGCAGCTTGGGGGGCAAGGGCACTGAAGCTTTCTTT.

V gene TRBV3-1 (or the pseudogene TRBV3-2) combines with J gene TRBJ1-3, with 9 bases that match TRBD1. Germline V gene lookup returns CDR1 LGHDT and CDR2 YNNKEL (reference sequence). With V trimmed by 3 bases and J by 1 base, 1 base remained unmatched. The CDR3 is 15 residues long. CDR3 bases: TGTGCCAGCAGCCAGGGACAGGGTTCTGGAAACACCATATATTTT. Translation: CASSQGQGSGNTIYF.

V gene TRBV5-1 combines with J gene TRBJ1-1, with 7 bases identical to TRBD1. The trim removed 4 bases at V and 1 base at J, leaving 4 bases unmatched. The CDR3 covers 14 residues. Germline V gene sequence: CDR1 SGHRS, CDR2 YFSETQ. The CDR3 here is CASSRDSRNTEAFF. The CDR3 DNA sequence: TGCGCCAGCAGCAGGGACAGTAGGAACACTGAAGCTTTCTTT.

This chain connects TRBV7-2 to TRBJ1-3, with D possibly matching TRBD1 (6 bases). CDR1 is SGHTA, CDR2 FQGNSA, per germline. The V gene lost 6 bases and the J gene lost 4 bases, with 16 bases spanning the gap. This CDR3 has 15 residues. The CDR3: CASRIPGERGNTIYF. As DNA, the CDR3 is TGTGCCAGCAGAATCCCAGGGGAACGGGGAAACACCATATATTTT.

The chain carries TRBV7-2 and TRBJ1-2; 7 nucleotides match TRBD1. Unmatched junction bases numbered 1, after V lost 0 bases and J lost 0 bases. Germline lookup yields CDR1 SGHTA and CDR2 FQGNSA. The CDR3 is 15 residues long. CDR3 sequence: CASSLAGGSNYGYTF. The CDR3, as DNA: TGTGCCAGCAGCTTAGCAGGGGGCTCTAACTATGGCTACACCTTC.

CDR3 residues: CASSPPGVTGANVLTF. Written as DNA, the CDR3 is TGCGCCAGCAGCCCGCCGGGGGTTACTGGGGCCAACGTCCTGACTTTC. The J gene is TRBJ2-6, the V gene TRBV5-1; perhaps TRBD2 as D (6 bases). The V gene lost 4 bases and the J gene lost 2 bases, with 13 bases spanning the gap. The CDR3 length is 16 residues. Per the germline V gene, CDR1 is SGHRS and CDR2 is YFSETQ.

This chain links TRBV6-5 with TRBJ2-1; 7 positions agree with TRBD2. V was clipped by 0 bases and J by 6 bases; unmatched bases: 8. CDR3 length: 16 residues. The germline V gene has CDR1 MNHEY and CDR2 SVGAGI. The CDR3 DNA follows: TGTGCCAGCAGTTACTCTGGGGGGGGGAGATTCAATGAGCAGTTCTTC. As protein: CASSYSGGGRFNEQFF.

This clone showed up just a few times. CDR3 coding DNA: TGTGCCATCGGAGGACAGGTTGACGGGCCCCAGCATTTT. The encoded protein is CAIGGQVDGPQHF. This chain joins TRBV10-3 and TRBJ1-5; TRBD1 matches 7 bases. This CDR3 contains 13 residues. Losses at the gene ends were 8 bases for V and 9 bases for J; bases not matched to a gene: 10. Germline V gene data show CDR1 as ENHRY and CDR2 as SYGVKD.

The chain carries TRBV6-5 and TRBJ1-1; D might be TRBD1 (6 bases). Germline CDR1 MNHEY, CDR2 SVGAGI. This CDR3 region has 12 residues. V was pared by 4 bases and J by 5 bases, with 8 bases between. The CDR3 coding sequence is TGTGCCAGCAGTTCAGGGGCAACTGAAGCTTTCTTT. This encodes CASSSGATEAFF.

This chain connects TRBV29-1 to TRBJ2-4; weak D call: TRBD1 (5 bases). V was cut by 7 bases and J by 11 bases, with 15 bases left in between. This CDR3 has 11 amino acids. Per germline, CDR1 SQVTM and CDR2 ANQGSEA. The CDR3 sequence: CSAGHPGLQYF. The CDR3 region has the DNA TGCAGCGCCGGACATCCCGGTCTTCAGTACTTC.

The CDR3 coding sequence is TGCGCCAGCAGCTTGGAGGGACTAGCGGGAGGGCCCTACAATGAGCAGTTCTTC. Translating it yields CASSLEGLAGGPYNEQFF. This chain uses TRBV5-1 with TRBJ2-1; 16 bases are shared with TRBD2. This CDR3 comprises 18 residues. Germline V lookup: CDR1 SGHRS, CDR2 YFSETQ. V shed 0 bases and J 2 bases; nucleotides not matched to a gene: 2.

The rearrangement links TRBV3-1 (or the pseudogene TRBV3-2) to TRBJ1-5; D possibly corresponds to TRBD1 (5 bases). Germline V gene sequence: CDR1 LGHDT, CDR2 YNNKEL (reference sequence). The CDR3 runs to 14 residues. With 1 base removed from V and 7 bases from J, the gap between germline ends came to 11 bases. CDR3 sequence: CASSQGTKGQPQHF. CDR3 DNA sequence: TGTGCCAGCAGCCAAGGGACCAAGGGGCAGCCCCAGCATTTT.

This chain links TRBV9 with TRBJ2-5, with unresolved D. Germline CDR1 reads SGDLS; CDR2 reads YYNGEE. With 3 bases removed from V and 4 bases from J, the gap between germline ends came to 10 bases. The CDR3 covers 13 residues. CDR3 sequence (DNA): TGTGCCAGCAGCGCCGACTCGGGAGAGACCCAGTACTTC. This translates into CASSADSGETQYF.